The 14 T cell receptor beta chains given below trace back to one sample, sequenced in a study of blood T cell repertoires in COVID-19. Generated by immunoSEQ multiplex PCR, the TCRdb table keeps only in-frame clones and is missing some. The sample carries around 700,000 clones, over 80% recorded once. Sequenced sample: peripheral blood. These receptors were collected from a woman under 30 with acute or convalescent COVID-19.

This sequence joins TRBV2 and TRBJ1-6; D is unresolved. The CDR3 is 13 amino acids. Trimming took 8 bases from V and 6 from J, leaving 11 bases between them. From germline, CDR1 is SNHLY and CDR2 FYNNEI. This chain's CDR3 is CASFPPVNSPLHF. The CDR3 bases are TGTGCCAGCTTCCCCCCAGTTAATTCACCCCTCCACTTT.

This clone was recorded once. The rearrangement joins TRBV6-6 to TRBJ1-2, with 8 positions matching TRBD1. The CDR3 covers 15 residues. V lost 2 bases to trimming and J lost 5 bases; unmatched junction nucleotides: 7. Germline CDR1 and CDR2: MNHNY and SVGAGI (reference sequence). CDR3 in DNA: TGTGCCAGCAGTTACCCCGGACAGGGAAGTTATGGCTACACCTTC. Protein: CASSYPGQGSYGYTF.

This clone was counted once. V usage is TRBV9 and J usage is TRBJ2-7, with 9 nucleotides matching TRBD2. There are 16 residues in the CDR3. After removal of 0 bases from V and 4 bases from J, the junction contained 8 bases not matched to a gene. Germline assignment: CDR1 SGDLS and CDR2 YYNGEE. The CDR3 loop is CASSVGGRGGIYEQYF. CDR3 sequence (DNA): TGTGCCAGCAGCGTAGGAGGGCGGGGGGGCATTTACGAGCAGTACTTC.

Only one count was recorded for this clone. The chain joins TRBV5-1 to TRBJ1-2; a possible D gene is TRBD1 (5 bases). V lost 2 bases, J lost 8 bases, and 10 bases lay in between. Germline V lookup: CDR1 SGHRS, CDR2 YFSETQ. The CDR3 contains 12 residues. CDR3 in DNA: TGCGCCAGCAGCTTCGCAGGGCGGGGCTACACCTTC. Residues: CASSFAGRGYTF.

This sequence joins TRBV5-6 and TRBJ2-7; D not certain. Germline values: CDR1 SGHDT, CDR2 YYEEEE. CDR3 length: 15 amino acids. Trimming removed 7 bases from V and 0 bases from J, with 17 bases in between. CDR3 nucleotides: TGTGCCAGCGGTGGTTTGAGGCAGCCCTCCTACGAGCAGTACTTC. Its translation: CASGGLRQPSYEQYF.

The CDR3 is CASSSYPRGLEAFF. The CDR3 DNA is TGTGCCAGCAGCTCATATCCTAGGGGGCTGGAAGCTTTCTTT. The gene calls are TRBV5-4 and TRBJ1-1; 7 bases line up with TRBD1. The CDR3 extends over 14 amino acids. Germline CDR1 SGHNT, CDR2 YYREEE (reference sequence). The ends lost 3 bases at V and 8 bases at J; junction bases unmatched: 10.

The chain joins TRBV2 to TRBJ2-2; perhaps TRBD1 as D (5 bases). This CDR3 comprises 13 residues. Germline lookup yields CDR1 SNHLY and CDR2 FYNNEI. The V end lost 3 bases, the J end lost 8 bases, and 10 bases lay between the germline ends. In nucleotides, the CDR3 is TGTGCCAGCAGTGACCAGGGTTGGGGGGAGCTGTTTTTT. As protein: CASSDQGWGELFF.

The CDR3 loop is CASSSSPVGGGYTF. For the CDR3, the DNA is TGTGCCAGCAGTTCATCCCCCGTAGGCGGTGGCTACACCTTC. The chain employs TRBV28 and TRBJ1-2; D remains ambiguous. Trimming removed 4 bases from V and 7 bases from J, with 16 bases in between. The CDR3 consists of 14 residues. Germline V gives CDR1 MDHEN, CDR2 SYDVKM.

To note about this clone: Other DNA sequences from this sample encode an identical CDR3 as well. CDR3 sequence reads: CATSDPGQGPGYTF. The CDR3 DNA is TGTGCCACCAGTGACCCGGGACAGGGCCCTGGCTACACCTTC. The chain links TRBV24-1 to TRBJ1-2, with TRBD1 matching over 9 bases. The ends lost 4 bases at V and 7 bases at J; junction bases unmatched: 6. This CDR3 has 14 residues. Looked up from germline, CDR1 is KGHDR and CDR2 is SFDVKD.

The gene calls are TRBV6-5 and TRBJ2-7; 7 nucleotides agree with TRBD2. With V trimmed by 6 bases and J by 5 bases, 13 bases remained unmatched. In germline, CDR1 is MNHEY, CDR2 SVGAGI. The CDR3 is 15 residues long. Written as DNA, the CDR3 is TGTGCCAGCAGGTCCGGGGGAGCGGGAAACAACGAGCAGTACTTC. Encoded protein: CASRSGGAGNNEQYF.

This chain joins TRBV4-2 and TRBJ2-7; 7 bases are shared with TRBD1. CDR3 length: 18 amino acids. J gave up 3 bases and V 0 bases, and 14 bases lay outside the gene matches. Germline lookup yields CDR1 LGHNA and CDR2 YNFKEQ. The DNA of the CDR3 is TGTGCCAGCAGCCAAGATGGGTCGAGGGGGACAGAGGTCTACGAGCAGTACTTC. Its translation: CASSQDGSRGTEVYEQYF.

The chain has TRBV6-5 and TRBJ1-2, with TRBD1 as a possible D gene (5 bases). Trimming took off 11 bases at V and 4 bases at J, with 11 bases between the two ends. Germline CDR1 reads MNHEY; CDR2 reads SVGAGI. The CDR3 runs 11 residues. In DNA, the CDR3 is TGTGCCCTTCGGGGGGGCTATGGCTACACCTTC. This translates into CALRGGYGYTF.

The V gene is TRBV24-1, the J gene TRBJ1-2; TRBD1 aligns across 7 bases. V lost 3 bases and J lost 6; bases outside the gene matches: 3. This CDR3 has 13 residues. CDR1 and CDR2 from the germline V gene are KGHDR and SFDVKD. CDR3 DNA: TGTGCCACCAGTGATCGACAGGGAAATGGCTACACCTTC. Translation gives CATSDRQGNGYTF.

The chain recombines TRBV7-8 with TRBJ1-1; TRBD1 matches at 8 bases. V gave up 6 bases and J gave up 5 bases; unmatched junction bases: 5. There are 13 residues in the CDR3. Germline CDR1 SGHVS, CDR2 FQNEAQ. The CDR3 region is CASRGQGLTEAFF. The CDR3 bases are TGTGCCAGCAGAGGACAGGGCCTTACTGAAGCTTTCTTT.